This T cell receptor (beta chain) was captured by sequencing in a study of blood T cell repertoires in COVID-19. About the study: Spain, Italy and the United States supplied samples that represented acute and convalescent COVID-19.

The repertoire was sequenced with immunoSEQ multiplex PCR; TCRdb's copy has only in-frame clones and lacks some. The data hold 200,000 or so clones, with roughly 80% observed a single time. From germline, CDR1 is MNHNY and CDR2 SVGAGI (reference sequence). The CDR3 runs to 16 residues. With V trimmed by 2 bases and J by 3 bases, 4 bases remained unmatched. Sample: peripheral blood. The receptor was isolated from a woman older than 75 with acute or convalescent COVID-19. The chain recombines TRBV6-6 with TRBJ2-2, with 9 positions matching TRBD2. In DNA form, the CDR3 reads TGTGCCAGCAGTTACGAACTAGCGGGCCACACCGGGGAGCTGTTTTTT. Its translation is CASSYELAGHTGELFF.